This T cell receptor beta chain was captured by sequencing in a study of blood T cell repertoires in COVID-19. Profiling relied on immunoSEQ multiplex PCR, and the TCRdb table lists in-frame clones only, not all of them. The sample lists about 360,000 clones, 80% to 90% occurring once. V was clipped by 3 bases and J by 5 bases, with 10 bases between them. Per germline, CDR1 MNHNS and CDR2 SASEGT. This CDR3 is built from 13 residues. Specimen: peripheral blood. This clonotype originated in an older woman with COVID-19, enrolled during active disease. The chain is built from TRBV6-1 and TRBJ2-5, with D perhaps TRBD2 (5 bases). CDR3 sequence: CASSERVGETQYF. DNA of the CDR3: TGTGCCAGCAGTGAGAGGGTGGGGGAGACCCAGTACTTC.